The present TCR beta chain was sequenced within a study of blood T cells in healthy people across ages. Trimming at V came to 5 bases and at J to 11 bases, leaving 4 bases not matched to a gene. This CDR3 is 12 amino acids long. Germline lookup yields CDR1 SGHVS and CDR2 FNYEAQ. Together with a sample-barcoded 5' primer, a J-beta primer mix was included in a second PCR lasting 7 to 11 cycles. TCRdb called the 5' RACE reads again in MiXCR, with one record for every CDR3 protein. This table holds around 1,000,000 distinct CDR3 sequences, approximately 25% found once. Separately, the same data were catalogued under a study of T cells of mothers and their children. In that study: Each child contributed about 3 million TCR beta CDR3 reads, while each mother contributed over 8.5 million. Among related mother-child pairs, overlap was slightly higher than in unrelated pairs, though not significantly.

The rearrangement uses TRBV7-6 and TRBJ2-5; TRBD1 matches at 11 bases. This sequence originates from a girl aged 2-9 years in good health. The sample taken for sequencing was blood. The CDR3 DNA sequence: TGTGCCAGCAGCCCGGACAGGGGGCAACAGTACTTC. It translates to CASSPDRGQQYF.